Listed here are 8 T cell receptor beta chains from one sample, sequenced in a study of blood T cells in healthy people across ages. The second PCR ran roughly 7 to 12 cycles with a sample-barcoded 5' primer and J-beta primers. MiXCR, run by TCRdb on the 5' RACE reads, gives a single entry per CDR3 protein. Of approximately 1,700,000 distinct CDR3 sequences in the sample, approximately 40% were seen once. The sample comprised blood. The receptors derive from a human donor in good health.

The chain combines TRBV5-1 with TRBJ1-5; D gene uncertain. CDR1 is SGHRS, CDR2 YFSETQ, per germline. The CDR3 runs 14 residues. V shed 2 bases and J shed 7 bases, with 13 bases lying between them. The CDR3 DNA follows: TGCGCCAGCAGCTTAGGGTCACCGGGGCAGCCCCAGCATTTT. It codes for CASSLGSPGQPQHF.

The chain has TRBV6-2 or TRBV6-3 and TRBJ1-2, with unresolved D. Deletions cut 0 bases from V and 13 bases from J, with 18 bases between. The CDR3 is 14 amino acids. Per the germline V gene, CDR1 is MNHEY and CDR2 is SVGEGT. The CDR3 reads CASSYSVGATSPTF. Written as DNA, the CDR3 is TGTGCCAGCAGTTACTCGGTCGGTGCCACCAGCCCCACCTTC.

This clonotype was counted a few times. V is TRBV29-1 and J is TRBJ1-1; the D is unclear. CDR3 length equals 14 residues. The V gene lost 4 bases and the J gene lost 1 base, with 13 bases spanning the gap. Germline values: CDR1 SQVTM, CDR2 ANQGSEA. The DNA of the CDR3 is TGCAGCGTTGTTGGCTCCGGGAGGAACACTGAAGCTTTCTTT. Its protein is CSVVGSGRNTEAFF.

This clonotype was recorded once. The chain couples TRBV5-1 to TRBJ1-6; D gene ambiguous. This CDR3 spans 15 amino acids. The V gene lost 2 bases and the J gene lost 4 bases, with 10 bases spanning the gap. Germline V CDR1 and CDR2: SGHRS, YFSETQ. CDR3 protein: CASSFTGWYNSPLHF. In DNA, the CDR3 is TGCGCCAGCAGCTTTACCGGTTGGTATAATTCACCCCTCCACTTT.

This clonotype was seen only once. The chain recombines TRBV20-1 with TRBJ1-5; D remains ambiguous. Germline lookup yields CDR1 DFQATT and CDR2 SNEGSKA (reference sequence). The CDR3 has 14 amino acids. V lost 2 bases to trimming and J lost 3 bases, with 11 bases between them. The CDR3: CSARNIRNNQPQHF. DNA for the CDR3: TGCAGTGCTAGAAACATCCGCAACAATCAGCCCCAGCATTTT.

The CDR3 DNA reads TGTGCCAGCAGCTTGGGACTAGCGGGGGACGAGTTCTTC. Protein: CASSLGLAGDEFF. The J gene is TRBJ2-1, the V gene TRBV7-2; 14 nucleotides line up with TRBD2. Trimming removed 3 bases from V and 14 bases from J; junction bases left unmatched: 3. This CDR3 is built from 13 residues. Germline V gene sequence: CDR1 SGHTA, CDR2 FQGNSA.

This clonotype occurred a few times. The chain uses TRBV29-1 and TRBJ2-7; D unresolved. V dropped 0 bases and J dropped 2 bases, with 11 bases sitting between them. The CDR3 is made up of 14 amino acids. CDR1 is SQVTM, CDR2 ANQGSEA, per germline. As DNA, the CDR3 is TGCAGCGTTGAAGATGGCGCAGAAACCTACGAGCAGTACTTC. Its protein product is CSVEDGAETYEQYF.

The CDR3 DNA is TGCAGTGCTAGGAGAAACCCTCTTAACTATGGCTACACCTTC. Protein: CSARRNPLNYGYTF. The rearrangement links TRBV20-1 to TRBJ1-2; D gene ambiguous. Trimming left V 3 bases short and J 1 base short, with 12 bases between. The CDR3 runs to 14 residues. Germline CDR1 reads DFQATT; CDR2 reads SNEGSKA (reference sequence).